Listed here is a single T cell receptor (beta chain). Its antigen is currently not known. Base quality data are lacking; no much larger clone is found one base away. The cohort consisted of 600 to 700 healthy bone marrow donors. Cohort members were all nominally healthy when sampled, although unrecorded immune exposures were likely present. The donor tested CMV seronegative, placing the donor among the 350 or so seronegative members of the cohort. A peripheral blood sample was provided by each donor, and peripheral blood mononuclear cells were used for TCR beta sequencing. The Qiagen DNeasy Blood Extraction Kit was used to extract genomic DNA from the blood cell samples. The data are from a study of cytomegalovirus exposure and HLA in healthy donors (dated by TCRdb to about 2017). In terms of the full investigation: According to an earlier analysis of 587 of the donors, about 170 million T cells yielded 117 million unique TCR beta sequences and about 300 Gb of sequence data. About five DR-DQ haplotypes were handled as single units for association and clustering, since linkage in the cohort was strong. An earlier analysis of some 500 of the donors used high-throughput TCR beta sequencing to judge whether each TCR beta V gene segment behaved as functional or pseudogenic. An early release that covered fewer than 750 HLA-typed donors contained approximately 300 gigabases of sequencing data and tens of millions of unique TCR sequences. Among some 400 genotyped donors of the cohort, an average of around 250,000 unique TCR beta nucleotide sequences was sequenced per donor, of which 15% to 20% were non-productive. Along with the roughly 700-subject first cohort, a separate validation cohort of over a hundred different subjects was used. Among the roughly 400 genotyped donors, under 90% belonged to the genetic ancestry cluster associated with self-reported Caucasian donors. The number of donors typed differed by locus, with about 629-630 for A, B, C, DRB1 and DQB1, over 500 for DQA1, 600 to 610 for DPA1, and approximately 470 for DPB1. The study aimed to test whether cataloging public T cell receptors could reveal signatures of past pathogen exposure. HLA typing covered class I and class II loci at four-digit resolution. Using immunosequencing, the study profiled T cell repertoires from 500 to 800 subjects and related those repertoires to cytomegalovirus serostatus. Every repertoire in the discovery cohort had been generated on one and the same sequencing platform. Rather than drawing on any new phenotypic data, the later analysis identified candidate immune exposures from TCR beta sequences and the way those sequences occurred across donors. High-throughput TCR immunosequencing, statistical association of individual TCRs with disease status, and machine learning were combined to predict cytomegalovirus infection status. Donor age, sex, ethnicity and CMV serostatus were compiled alongside the repertoire data. A later genetic analysis used genome-wide SNP genotypes for about 65% of the roughly 700 donors, treating that subset as a discovery cohort. A later analysis re-examined previously published TCR beta repertoires from several hundred donors and added high-resolution HLA genotyping to investigate patterns of TCR occurrence. The investigation overall reported the following: The presence/absence analyses assumed that sequencing depth was roughly uniform across donors, and that assumption may not be true. In the study, around 150 TCR beta chains were listed as associated with cytomegalovirus. Some IMGT-functional V segments, including TRBV6-2 and TRBV6-3, could not be distinguished by the 87-base-pair reads and were therefore excluded. A later analysis found that TCR association rates varied across HLA loci, with DRB1 alleles showing the most associated TCRs and HLA-C alleles the fewest. In a later genetic analysis, a missense DCLRE1C variant was associated with V-gene and J-gene trimming of TCR beta chains, and the association was replicated in an independent cohort. The earlier analysis of some 560 of the donors excluded seventeen rarely observed V segments, including chromosome 9 orphons, because counts were too low. CMV serostatus was the only immune exposure information available for the cohort. Assigning TCR associations to individual alleles was difficult when HLA alleles, especially DR and DQ, strongly co-occurred. A later analysis found that HLA-associated TCR beta chains were more clonally expanded and had lower generation probabilities than equally common non-associated chains. The authors suggested that the approach could potentially be generalized to other disease states and immunological phenotypes. Because some donors lacked HLA typing at each locus, the association tests relied only on the typed subset. An earlier analysis of some 560 of the donors showed that most TCR beta V segments appeared in productive rearrangements either about 87% or about 30% of the time, which broadly matched IMGT annotations. In vitro tests confirmed that a few of the cytomegalovirus-associated TCR beta chains recognize cytomegalovirus antigens. A further reported finding was that TCR beta sequences accurately predicted the HLA-A and HLA-B alleles for most subjects in the first cohort. While some public TCRs were present in many individuals, most TCR sequences turned up only very rarely across donors. In both the original and validation cohorts, the classifier was reported to diagnose cytomegalovirus status with high specificity and sensitivity. In a later analysis, several top co-occurrence clusters were reported to appear linked to parvovirus B19, influenza, CMV and Epstein-Barr virus. This cohort had only TCR beta chains sequenced, and the lack of alpha or paired-chain data limited which features could be detected. At a false discovery rate of 0.05, a later analysis linked 16,951 TCR beta sequences to specific HLA alleles. In a later genetic analysis, fewer N-insertions in productive TCRs were reported among donors in an Asian-associated ancestry cluster than the roughly 700-donor mean. A later analysis found that most CMV-associated TCR beta chains appeared HLA-restricted, with HLA associations seemingly driven largely by CMV exposure. The sequencing pipeline was judged likely to have produced a cluster of highly shared sequence variants as a technical artifact. Linkage disequilibrium might explain the correlated functional status among segregating V segments, but an unknown experimental factor could not be excluded.

Receptors were amplified or captured by the immunoSEQ multiplex PCR assay. For the multiplex PCR, a mixture combining 60 forward primers for TCR Vbeta segments and 13 reverse primers for TCR Jbeta segments was used. Amplification of the CDR3 region of rearranged TCR beta genes was performed with a multiplex PCR assay on genomic DNA. The amplified TCR beta libraries were sequenced on the Illumina HiSeq System as 87-base-pair reads. Per the original workflow: A later analysis counted tens of millions of unique TCR beta chains across the 666 repertoires, and 9 million to 14 million of these chains were shared by at least two donors. A nearest-neighbor algorithm error-corrected the raw reads and collapsed the reads into unique sequences, merging closely related sequences to remove PCR and sequencing errors. Alignment of CDR3 sequences to IMGT reference sequences was used to assign V, D and J gene segments. For a sequence to be retained, a match of at least six nucleotides was required to both a V gene segment and a J gene segment. Rearrangements were classified as productive when the CDR3 lacked stop codons and remained in frame with V and J, and all other rearrangements were classified as non-productive. Following IMGT convention, CDR3 was defined as the stretch from the second conserved V-encoded cysteine to the conserved J-encoded phenylalanine. The earlier analysis of 587 of the donors excluded sequences that lacked an unambiguous match to a single V gene segment. In an earlier analysis of 587 of the donors, a V segment was called functional when productive rearrangements were above 56.7%, and segregating when the standard deviation between donors exceeded 5%. A statistical classification framework was developed to diagnose cytomegalovirus status using the catalog of TCR beta chain sequences. A later analysis assigned V and J genes by comparing TCR nucleotide sequences with IMGT/GENE-DB human TR gene sequences. A later analysis assigned CDR3 sequences and most-parsimonious VDJ recombination scenarios with the TCRdist pipeline. In a later analysis, each TCR beta chain was defined by its CDR3 amino acid sequence together with its V-gene family, and reads lacking a unique V-gene family were excluded. As a way to deal with suspected cross-contamination and a sequencing artifact, a later analysis dropped 640 or so nucleotide sequences that were highly shared and had low generation probability. A later analysis calculated a clonal expansion index for each public chain from normalized within-repertoire ranks of inferred template counts. In a later analysis, generation probabilities were computed using a VDJ recombination model fitted to out-of-frame rearrangements, and the results were checked against IGoR. In a later analysis, hypergeometric tests were used to score TCR-TCR, TCR-HLA and TCR-CMV co-occurrence, with a repertoire-size bias correction applied to TCR pairs. A later analysis estimated false discovery rates by permuting HLA or CMV assignments 20 times. A later analysis grouped co-occurring TCRs with DBSCAN, adding TCRdist sequence similarity when clustering within HLA-allele-positive subsets. Co-occurrence clustering excluded repertoires with fewer than 30,000 or more than 120,000 public chains, plus five with anomalous nucleotide sharing. What TCRdb holds here is the immuneACCESS table cut down to in-frame rearrangements. Part of the clones is not present; checked against another copy, under half of the missing clones reflect an unresolved V gene, and the others are unexplained. From that table come the V and J calls and clone size; the DNA was used to work out D and trimming. A total of 100,000 to 150,000 clones appear in this sample, around 80% of them only once. Of the sample, 1% to 1.5% is held by the ten largest clones.

Between the V and J ends, shortened by 0 bases and 8 bases respectively, the junction contains 7 bases. From the cysteine up to the phenylalanine, the CDR3 has a length of 12 residues. Here the CDR3 DNA is all that survives: 36 bases in frame from base 1. CDR1 and CDR2, per the germline V gene (reference sequence), are MNHNY and SVGAGI. Sequenced: PBMCs. The rearrangement joined TRBV6-6 to TRBJ1-2; the D gene cannot be named for sure. This receptor was identified in a female donor in good health and CMV-seronegative. The DNA sequence is given as TGTGCCAGCAGTTACTCGGAGGAAGGCTACACCTTC. Its product reads: CASSYSEEGYTF.